This paragraph covers one TCR beta chain sequence. Its matching antigen is unknown. These data come from a study of shared clonotypes between healthy human individuals. About the study: Donors, aged 18 to 49, were a couple of women and a few men. General observations from the study: On the whole, naive subsets had larger estimated richness than memory subsets had. The sharing of approximately 5.1% of naive CD4 clonotypes was seen across a handful of donors. Generation of non-shared clonotypes was less probable than generation of clonotypes shared by all four donors.

The CDR3 has 15 amino acids. The germline gives CDR1 SGDLS, CDR2 YYNGEE. Trimming removed 0 bases from V and 6 bases from J; junction bases left unmatched: 8. Assay used: immunoSEQ multiplex PCR; TCRdb lists only in-frame clones, some missing. The sample includes fewer than 1.8 million clones, approximately 98.5% of them seen just once. The rearrangement joins TRBV9 to TRBJ2-7, with 8 positions matching TRBD1. The sequencing input was naive CD4+ T cells sorted from blood. The sample's subset: CD45RA+ positively selected. This TCR came from a man under 40 in good health. The CDR3 DNA reads TGTGCCAGCAGCGTAGAAGGGACAGGTCGGAGCGAGCAGTACTTC. Protein: CASSVEGTGRSEQYF. The full variable domain, its missing parts supplied by reference TRBV9 and TRBJ2-7, is DSGVTQTPKHLITATGQRVTLRCSPRSGDLSVYWYQQSLDQGLQFLIQYYNGEERAKGNILERFSAQQFPDLHSELNLSSLELGDSALYFCASSVEGTGRSEQYFGPGTRLTVT.